This is a list of T cell receptor beta chains from one sample in a study of CD8+ T cells in alopecia areata. Method: immunoSEQ multiplex PCR; TCRdb's copy keeps in-frame clones and lacks some. The sample has about 160,000 clones, less than 70% seen once. This sample comprised CD4+ T cells sorted from blood, obtained at week 4, from a patient treated with tofacitinib. The source of these receptors is a human donor with alopecia areata. Each CDR3 is given with its conserved first and last residue.

>TRBJ2-5|TRBV29-1
CSVLGQAQETQYF
>TRBJ1-2|TRBV4-1
CASSRLRGASKYGYTF
>TRBJ2-7|TRBV4-1
CASSQREDYEQYF
>TRBJ2-3|TRBV5-1
CASSLVAGGGDTQYF
>TRBJ2-5|TRBV10-3
CAISLRQDQETQYF
>TRBJ2-1|TRBV30
CAWRHLSTRTTQFF
>TRBJ2-3|TRBV29-1
CSVGNRAADTQYF
>TRBJ1-2|TRBV11-2
CASSPLKTGGYTF
>TRBJ2-5|TRBV2
CASMRRRDTETQYF
>TRBJ2-5|TRBV5-1
CASSSGWDRAYQETQYF
>TRBJ2-1|TRBV27
CASRSPGVRSSYNEQFF
>TRBJ2-1|TRBV5-4
CASSSGGGAYNEQFF
>TRBJ2-7|TRBV2
CASRRTGDEQYF
>TRBJ2-6|TRBV29-1
CSVEDRQSVGANVLTF
>TRBJ2-7|TRBV7-2
CASSIRDRNYEQYF
>TRBJ2-1|TRBV7-2
CASSFLAGGPLNEQFF
>TRBJ2-7|TRBV7-9
CASSPGPRHHEQYF
>TRBJ1-1|TRBV29-1
CSVVATGLNTEAFF
>TRBJ2-4|TRBV5-1
CASSPGDIQYF
>TRBJ2-5|TRBV7-9
CASSLTGIKYF
>TRBJ2-6|TRBV29-1
CSVVSDSGANVLTF
>TRBJ2-7|TRBV6-5
CASTRLAEPYEQYF
>TRBJ2-3|TRBV29-1
CSVTDGTDTQYF
>TRBJ2-1|TRBV7-9
CASSSLDSNEQFF
>TRBJ2-6|TRBV5-1
CASSLGTSDSGANVLTF
>TRBJ1-2|TRBV6-5
CASFHGPTNYGYTF
>TRBJ2-3|TRBV29-1
CSAARGTDTQYF
>TRBJ2-2|TRBV2
CASSTSGLGPGELFF
>TRBJ1-3|TRBV30
CAWSQSGNTIYF
>TRBJ2-2|TRBV5-1
CASGPWEGAAGELFF
>TRBJ1-5|TRBV6-1
CASSGLRGYNQPQHF
>TRBJ1-2|TRBV30
CAWSSENYGYTF
>TRBJ1-2|TRBV7-8
CASSHRDSRGYTF
>TRBJ2-6|TRBV6-5
CASSLQGTGANVLTF
>TRBJ2-5|TRBV5-4
CASSLTSGTQETQYF
>TRBJ2-5|TRBV29-1
CSVPGYQETQYF
>TRBJ2-5|TRBV29-1
CSVDKQAETQYF
>TRBJ2-6|TRBV28
CASSLSPGSGANVLTF
>TRBJ2-2|TRBV7-9
CASSPETGGYSGELFF
>TRBJ2-2|TRBV4-1
CASSRQRDTGELFF
>TRBJ1-2|TRBV4-1
CASSQEGTGNYGYTF
>TRBJ2-2|TRBV29-1
CSVVREMNTGELFF
>TRBJ2-2|TRBV29-1
CSVEPNTGELFF
>TRBJ2-7|TRBV5-1
CASTTQGEQYF
>TRBJ2-3|TRBV5-1
CASLRGGSTDTQYF
>TRBJ1-1|TRBV7-2
CASSLAGTGLAFF
>TRBJ2-3|TRBV30
CAKSLGTDTQYF
>TRBJ2-3|TRBV5-1
CASSPGQGRPDTQYF
>TRBJ1-1|TRBV4-1
CASSQDGNPGTEAFF
>TRBJ1-2|TRBV30
CAWKAGPNYGYTF
>TRBJ1-5|TRBV30
CAWSATGKGQPQHF
>TRBJ1-5|TRBV30
CAWSGEANQPQHF